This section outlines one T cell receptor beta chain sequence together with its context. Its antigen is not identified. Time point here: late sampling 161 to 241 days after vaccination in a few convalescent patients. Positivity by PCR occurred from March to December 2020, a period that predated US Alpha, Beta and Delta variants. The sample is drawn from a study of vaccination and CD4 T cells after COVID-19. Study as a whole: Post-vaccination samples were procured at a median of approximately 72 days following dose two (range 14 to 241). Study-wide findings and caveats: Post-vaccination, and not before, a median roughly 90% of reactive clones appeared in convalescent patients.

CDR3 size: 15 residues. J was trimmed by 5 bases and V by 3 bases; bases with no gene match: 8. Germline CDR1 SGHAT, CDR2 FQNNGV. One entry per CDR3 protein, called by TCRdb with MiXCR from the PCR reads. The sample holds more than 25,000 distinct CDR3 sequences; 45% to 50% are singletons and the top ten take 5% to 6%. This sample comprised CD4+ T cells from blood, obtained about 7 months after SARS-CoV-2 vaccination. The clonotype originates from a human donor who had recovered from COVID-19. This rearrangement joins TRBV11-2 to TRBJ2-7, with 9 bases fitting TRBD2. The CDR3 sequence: CASSFLAGEVHEQYF. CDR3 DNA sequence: TGTGCCAGCAGCTTTTTAGCGGGAGAGGTCCACGAGCAGTACTTC.